This T cell receptor beta chain originates from a study of CD8+ T cells in alopecia areata. Study-level points and caveats: Scalp samples also yield sequences from resident alphabeta T cells of normal skin. Association of baseline CD8+ expansion with response is uncertain owing to one nonresponder.

It was cDNA, reverse transcribed from extracted RNA, that served as the sequencing template. Produced via immunoSEQ multiplex PCR; TCRdb's table is partial and in-frame only. The sample has under 200,000 clones, 55% to 75% seen once. Trimming took off 1 base at V and 1 base at J, with 8 bases between the two ends. The CDR3 consists of 14 residues. Germline loops: CDR1 GTSNPN, CDR2 SVGIG (reference sequence). Of note for this clone: Antigen unknown.

Treatment: oral pan-JAK inhibitor, 5-10 mg twice daily. Samples from alopecia areata patients were lesional scalp punch biopsies and peripheral blood. Sorted out of PBMCs were CD4+ T cells and CD8+ T cells. The sequences come from CD4+ T cells sorted from blood, collected at week 4, from a patient treated with tofacitinib. This TCR was sampled from a human donor with alopecia areata. The chain uses TRBV30 and TRBJ2-4; D possibly corresponds to TRBD2 (5 bases). The CDR3 is CAWSARGAKNIQYF. In DNA form, the CDR3 reads TGTGCCTGGAGTGCTCGCGGGGCCAAAAACATTCAGTACTTC.